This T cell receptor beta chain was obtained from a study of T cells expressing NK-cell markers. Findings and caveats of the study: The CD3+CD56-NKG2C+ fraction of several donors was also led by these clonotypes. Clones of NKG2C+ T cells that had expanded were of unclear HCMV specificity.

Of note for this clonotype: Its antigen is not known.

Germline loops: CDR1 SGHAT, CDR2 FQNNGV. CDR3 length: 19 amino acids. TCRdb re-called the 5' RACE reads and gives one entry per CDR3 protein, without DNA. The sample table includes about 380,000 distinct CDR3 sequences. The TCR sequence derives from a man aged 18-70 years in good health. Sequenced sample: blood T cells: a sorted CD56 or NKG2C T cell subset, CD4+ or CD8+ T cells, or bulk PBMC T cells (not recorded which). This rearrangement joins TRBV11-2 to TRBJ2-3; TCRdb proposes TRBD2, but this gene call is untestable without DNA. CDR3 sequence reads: CASSYRSGTSGGAGDTQYF.